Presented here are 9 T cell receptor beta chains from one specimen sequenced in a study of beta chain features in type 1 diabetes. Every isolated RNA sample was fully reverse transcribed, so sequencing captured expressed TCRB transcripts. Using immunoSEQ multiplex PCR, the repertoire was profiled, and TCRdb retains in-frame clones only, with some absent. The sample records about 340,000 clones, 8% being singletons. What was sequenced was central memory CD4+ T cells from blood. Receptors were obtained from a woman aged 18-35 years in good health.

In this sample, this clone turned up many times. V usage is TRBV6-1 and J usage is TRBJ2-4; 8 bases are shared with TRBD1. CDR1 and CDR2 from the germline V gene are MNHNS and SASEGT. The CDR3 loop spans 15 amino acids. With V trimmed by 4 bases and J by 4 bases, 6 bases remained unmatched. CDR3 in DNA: TGTGCCAGCAGTGCCCAGGGGGCTGTGAAAAACATTCAGTACTTC. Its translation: CASSAQGAVKNIQYF.

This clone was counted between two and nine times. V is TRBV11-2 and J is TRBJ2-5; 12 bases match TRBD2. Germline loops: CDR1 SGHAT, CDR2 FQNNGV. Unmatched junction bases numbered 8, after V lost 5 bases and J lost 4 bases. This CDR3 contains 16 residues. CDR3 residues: CASSLRPGLAGETQYF. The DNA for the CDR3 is TGTGCCAGCAGCCTAAGACCGGGACTAGCGGGAGAGACCCAGTACTTC.

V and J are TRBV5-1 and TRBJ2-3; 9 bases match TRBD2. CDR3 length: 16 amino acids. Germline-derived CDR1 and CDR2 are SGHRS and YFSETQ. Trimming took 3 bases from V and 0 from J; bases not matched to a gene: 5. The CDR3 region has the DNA TGCGCCAGCAGCTCCTTAGCGGGAGTGAGCACAGATACGCAGTATTTT. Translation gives CASSSLAGVSTDTQYF. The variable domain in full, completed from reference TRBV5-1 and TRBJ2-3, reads KAGVTQTPRYLIKTRGQQVTLSCSPISGHRSVSWYQQTPGQGLQFLFEYFSETQRNKGNFPGRFSGRQFSNSRSEMNVSTLELGDSALYLCASSSLAGVSTDTQYFGPGTRLTVL.

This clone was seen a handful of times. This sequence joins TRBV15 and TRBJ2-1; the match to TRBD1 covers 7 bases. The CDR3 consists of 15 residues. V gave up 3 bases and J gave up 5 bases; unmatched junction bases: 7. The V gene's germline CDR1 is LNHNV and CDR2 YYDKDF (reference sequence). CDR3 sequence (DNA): TGTGCCACCAGCAGTCGACAGGGAAGAAACAATGAGCAGTTCTTC. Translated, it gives CATSSRQGRNNEQFF.

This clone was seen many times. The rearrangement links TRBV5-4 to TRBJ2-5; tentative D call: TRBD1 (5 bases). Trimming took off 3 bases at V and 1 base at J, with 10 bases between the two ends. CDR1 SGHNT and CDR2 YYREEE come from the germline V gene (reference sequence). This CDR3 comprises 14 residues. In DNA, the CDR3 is TGTGCCAGCAGCTCCCGACAGACCCAAGAGACCCAGTACTTC. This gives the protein CASSSRQTQETQYF.

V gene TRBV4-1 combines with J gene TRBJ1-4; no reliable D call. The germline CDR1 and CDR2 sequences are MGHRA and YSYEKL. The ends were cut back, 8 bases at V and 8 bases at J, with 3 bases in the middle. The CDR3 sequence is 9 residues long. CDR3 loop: CASLEKLFF. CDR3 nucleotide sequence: TGCGCCAGCCTAGAAAAACTGTTTTTT.

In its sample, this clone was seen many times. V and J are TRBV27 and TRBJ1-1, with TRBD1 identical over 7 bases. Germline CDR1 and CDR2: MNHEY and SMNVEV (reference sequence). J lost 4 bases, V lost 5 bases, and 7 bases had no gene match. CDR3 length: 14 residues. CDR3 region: CASSANRGITEAFF. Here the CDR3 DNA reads TGTGCCAGCAGTGCGAACAGGGGAATCACTGAAGCTTTCTTT.

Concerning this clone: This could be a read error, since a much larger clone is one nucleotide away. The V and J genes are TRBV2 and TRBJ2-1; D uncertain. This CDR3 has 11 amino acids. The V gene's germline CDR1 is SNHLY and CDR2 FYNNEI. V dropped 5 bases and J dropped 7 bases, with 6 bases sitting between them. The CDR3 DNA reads TGTGCCAGCAGTCCTCAGAATGAGCAGTTCTTC. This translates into CASSPQNEQFF.

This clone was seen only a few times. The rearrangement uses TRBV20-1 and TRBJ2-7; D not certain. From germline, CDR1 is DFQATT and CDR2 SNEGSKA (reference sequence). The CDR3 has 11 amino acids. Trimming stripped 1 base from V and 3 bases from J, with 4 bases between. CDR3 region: CSARGNYEQYF. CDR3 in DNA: TGCAGTGCTAGAGGAAACTACGAGCAGTACTTC.